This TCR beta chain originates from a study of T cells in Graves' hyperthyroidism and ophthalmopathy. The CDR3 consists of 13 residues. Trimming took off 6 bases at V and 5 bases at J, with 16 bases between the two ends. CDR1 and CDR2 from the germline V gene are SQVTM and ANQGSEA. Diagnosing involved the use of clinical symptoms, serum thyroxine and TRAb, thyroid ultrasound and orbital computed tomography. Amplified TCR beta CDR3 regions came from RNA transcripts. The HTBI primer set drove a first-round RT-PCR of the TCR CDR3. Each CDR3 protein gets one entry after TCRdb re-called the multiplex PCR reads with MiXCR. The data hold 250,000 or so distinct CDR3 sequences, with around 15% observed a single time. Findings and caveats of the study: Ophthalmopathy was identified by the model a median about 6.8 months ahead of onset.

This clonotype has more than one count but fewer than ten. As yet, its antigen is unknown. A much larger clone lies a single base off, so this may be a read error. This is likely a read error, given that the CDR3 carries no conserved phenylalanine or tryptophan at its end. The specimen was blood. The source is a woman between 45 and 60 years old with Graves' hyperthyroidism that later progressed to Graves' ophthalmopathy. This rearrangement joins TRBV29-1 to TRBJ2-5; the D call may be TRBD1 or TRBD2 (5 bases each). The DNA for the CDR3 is TGCAGCGTCGCCGGGACGTTCGGGGAGACCCAGTACCTC. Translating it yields CSVAGTFGETQYL.